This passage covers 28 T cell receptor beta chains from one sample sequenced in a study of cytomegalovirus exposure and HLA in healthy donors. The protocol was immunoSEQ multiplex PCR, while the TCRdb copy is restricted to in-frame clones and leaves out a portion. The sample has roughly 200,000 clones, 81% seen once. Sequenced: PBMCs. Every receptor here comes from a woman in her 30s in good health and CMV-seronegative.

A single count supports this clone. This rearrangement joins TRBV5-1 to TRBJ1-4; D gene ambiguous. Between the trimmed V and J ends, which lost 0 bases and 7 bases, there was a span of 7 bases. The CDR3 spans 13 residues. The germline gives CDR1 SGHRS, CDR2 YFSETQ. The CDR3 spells CASSLDNTEKLFF. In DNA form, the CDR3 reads TGCGCCAGCAGCTTGGATAACACTGAAAAACTGTTTTTT.

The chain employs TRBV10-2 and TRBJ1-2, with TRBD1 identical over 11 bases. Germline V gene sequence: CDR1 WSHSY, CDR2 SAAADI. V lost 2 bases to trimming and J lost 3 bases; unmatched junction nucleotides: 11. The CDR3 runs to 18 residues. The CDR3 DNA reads TGCGCCAGCAGTGAGAAGAGGACAGGGGGCGCATTGGACTATGGCTACACCTTC. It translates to CASSEKRTGGALDYGYTF.

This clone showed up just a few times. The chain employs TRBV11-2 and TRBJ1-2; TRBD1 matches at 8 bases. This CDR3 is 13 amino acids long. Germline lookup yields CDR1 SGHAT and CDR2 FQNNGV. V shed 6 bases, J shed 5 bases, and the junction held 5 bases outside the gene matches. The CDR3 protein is CASRNRGDYGYTF. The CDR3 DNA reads TGTGCCAGCAGGAACAGGGGGGATTATGGCTACACCTTC.

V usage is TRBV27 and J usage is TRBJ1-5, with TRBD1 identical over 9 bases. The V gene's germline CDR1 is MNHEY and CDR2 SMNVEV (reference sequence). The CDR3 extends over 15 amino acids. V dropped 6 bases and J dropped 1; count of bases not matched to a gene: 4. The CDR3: CASSAGTGSNQPQHF. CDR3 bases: TGTGCCAGCAGCGCCGGGACAGGGAGCAATCAGCCCCAGCATTTT.

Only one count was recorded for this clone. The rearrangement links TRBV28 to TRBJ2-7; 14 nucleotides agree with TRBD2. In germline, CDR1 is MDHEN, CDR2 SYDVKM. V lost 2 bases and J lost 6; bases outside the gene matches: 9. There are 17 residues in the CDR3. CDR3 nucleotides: TGTGCCAGCAGTTTAGTCGTGGGACTAGCGGGAGCGGGCGAGCAGTACTTC. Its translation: CASSLVVGLAGAGEQYF.

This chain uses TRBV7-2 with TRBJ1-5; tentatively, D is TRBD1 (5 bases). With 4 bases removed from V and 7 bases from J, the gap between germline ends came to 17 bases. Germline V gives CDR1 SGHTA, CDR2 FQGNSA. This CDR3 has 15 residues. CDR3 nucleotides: TGTGCCAGCAGCTCCCAGGGTAGTTTACCCCAGCCCCAGCATTTT. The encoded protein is CASSSQGSLPQPQHF.

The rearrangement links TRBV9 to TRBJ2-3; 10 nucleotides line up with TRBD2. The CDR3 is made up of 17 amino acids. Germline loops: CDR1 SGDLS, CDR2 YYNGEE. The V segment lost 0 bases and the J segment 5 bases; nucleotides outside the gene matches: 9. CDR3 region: CASSVVSSGGAGDTQYF. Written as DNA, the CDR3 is TGTGCCAGCAGCGTAGTTTCCAGCGGGGGGGCCGGAGATACGCAGTATTTT.

The CDR3 region is CASSSGTGNTGELFF. The CDR3 DNA follows: TGCGCCAGCAGCTCCGGGACAGGGAACACCGGGGAGCTGTTTTTT. The gene calls are TRBV5-1 and TRBJ2-2; 8 bases are a match to TRBD1. Germline trimming cut 3 bases from V and 1 base from J; bases unmatched to any gene: 2. Germline V gene data show CDR1 as SGHRS and CDR2 as YFSETQ. The CDR3 totals 15 residues.

In DNA, the CDR3 is TGCGCCAGCAGCCCGGGGGGGACGGGCACTGAAGCTTTCTTT. It codes for CASSPGGTGTEAFF. The chain couples TRBV5-1 to TRBJ1-1, with D possibly TRBD1 on 5 matching bases. The CDR3 runs to 14 residues. The V and J ends lost 4 bases and 4 bases respectively, with 14 bases between them. Germline lookup yields CDR1 SGHRS and CDR2 YFSETQ.

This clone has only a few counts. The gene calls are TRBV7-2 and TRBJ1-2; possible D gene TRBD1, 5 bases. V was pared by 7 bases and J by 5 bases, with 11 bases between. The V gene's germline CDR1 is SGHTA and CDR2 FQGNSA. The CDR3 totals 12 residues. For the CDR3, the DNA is TGTGCCAGCACCCGACAGCCTTATGGCTACACCTTC. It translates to CASTRQPYGYTF.

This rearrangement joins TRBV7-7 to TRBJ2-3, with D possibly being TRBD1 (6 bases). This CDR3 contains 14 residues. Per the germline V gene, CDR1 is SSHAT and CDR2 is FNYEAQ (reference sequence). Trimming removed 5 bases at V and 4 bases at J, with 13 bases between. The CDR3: CASSLGQSADTQYF. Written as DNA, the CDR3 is TGTGCCAGCAGCCTAGGACAGTCGGCAGATACGCAGTATTTT.

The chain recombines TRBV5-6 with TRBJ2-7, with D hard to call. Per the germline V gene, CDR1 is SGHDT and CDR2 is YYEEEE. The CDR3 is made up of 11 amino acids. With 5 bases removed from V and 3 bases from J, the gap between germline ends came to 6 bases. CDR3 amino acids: CASSSIYEQYF. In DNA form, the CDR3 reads TGTGCCAGCAGTTCAATCTACGAGCAGTACTTC.

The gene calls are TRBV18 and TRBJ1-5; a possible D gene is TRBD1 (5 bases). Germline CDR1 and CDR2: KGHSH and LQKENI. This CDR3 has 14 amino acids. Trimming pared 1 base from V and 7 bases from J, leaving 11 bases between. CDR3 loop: CASSPQGPVQPQHF. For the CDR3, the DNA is TGTGCCAGCTCACCACAGGGGCCCGTCCAGCCCCAGCATTTT. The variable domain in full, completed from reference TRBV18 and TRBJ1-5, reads NAGVMQNPRHLVRRRGQEARLRCSPMKGHSHVYWYRQLPEEGLKFMVYLQKENIIDESGMPKERFSAEFPKEGPSILRIQQVVRGDSAAYFCASSPQGPVQPQHFGDGTRLSIL.

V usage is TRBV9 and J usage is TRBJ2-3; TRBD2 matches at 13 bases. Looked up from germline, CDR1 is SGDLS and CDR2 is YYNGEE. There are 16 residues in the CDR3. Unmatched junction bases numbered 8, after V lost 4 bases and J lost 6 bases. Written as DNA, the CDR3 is TGTGCCAGCAGCCCTACTAGCGGGGGGGCCTTGGATACGCAGTATTTT. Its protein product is CASSPTSGGALDTQYF. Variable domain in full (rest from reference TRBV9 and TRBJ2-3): DSGVTQTPKHLITATGQRVTLRCSPRSGDLSVYWYQQSLDQGLQFLIQYYNGEERAKGNILERFSAQQFPDLHSELNLSSLELGDSALYFCASSPTSGGALDTQYFGPGTRLTVL.

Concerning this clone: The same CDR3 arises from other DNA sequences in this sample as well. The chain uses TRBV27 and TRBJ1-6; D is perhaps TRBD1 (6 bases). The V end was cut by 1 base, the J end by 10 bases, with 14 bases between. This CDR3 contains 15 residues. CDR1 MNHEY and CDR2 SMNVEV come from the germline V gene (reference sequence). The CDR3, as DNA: TGTGCCAGCAGTTTATTAGGCCAGGGGAACTCACCCCTCCACTTT. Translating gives CASSLLGQGNSPLHF.

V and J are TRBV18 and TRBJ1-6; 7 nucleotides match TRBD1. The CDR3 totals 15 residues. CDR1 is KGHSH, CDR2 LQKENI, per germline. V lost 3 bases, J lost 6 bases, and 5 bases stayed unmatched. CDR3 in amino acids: CASSPQGVSNSPLHF. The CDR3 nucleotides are TGTGCCAGCTCACCGCAGGGGGTTTCTAATTCACCCCTCCACTTT.

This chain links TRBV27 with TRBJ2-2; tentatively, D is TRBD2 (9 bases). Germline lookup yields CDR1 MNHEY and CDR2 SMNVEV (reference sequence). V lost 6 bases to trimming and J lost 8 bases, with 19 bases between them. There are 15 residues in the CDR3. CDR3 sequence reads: CASSPGGGRVGELFF. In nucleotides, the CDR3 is TGTGCCAGCAGCCCAGGGGGCGGGAGGGTTGGGGAGCTGTTTTTT.

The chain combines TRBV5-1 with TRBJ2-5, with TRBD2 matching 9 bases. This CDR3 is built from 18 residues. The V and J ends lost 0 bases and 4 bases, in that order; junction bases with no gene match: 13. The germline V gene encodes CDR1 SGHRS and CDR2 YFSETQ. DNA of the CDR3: TGCGCCAGCAGCTTGGCATCGAGCGGGAGGAGACTGGGAGAGACCCAGTACTTC. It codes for CASSLASSGRRLGETQYF. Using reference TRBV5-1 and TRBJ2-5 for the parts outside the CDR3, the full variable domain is KAGVTQTPRYLIKTRGQQVTLSCSPISGHRSVSWYQQTPGQGLQFLFEYFSETQRNKGNFPGRFSGRQFSNSRSEMNVSTLELGDSALYLCASSLASSGRRLGETQYFGPGTRLLVL.

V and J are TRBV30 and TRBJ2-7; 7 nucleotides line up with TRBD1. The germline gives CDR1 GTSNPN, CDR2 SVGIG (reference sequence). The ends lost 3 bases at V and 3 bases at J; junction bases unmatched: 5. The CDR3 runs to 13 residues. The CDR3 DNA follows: TGTGCCTGGAGCCGGACAGGAAACTACGAGCAGTACTTC. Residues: CAWSRTGNYEQYF. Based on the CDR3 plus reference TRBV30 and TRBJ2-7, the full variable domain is SQTIHQWPATLVQPVGSPLSLECTVEGTSNPNLYWYRQAAGRGLQLLFYSVGIGQISSEVPQNLSASRPQDRQFILSSKKLLLSDSGFYLCAWSRTGNYEQYFGPGTRLTVT.

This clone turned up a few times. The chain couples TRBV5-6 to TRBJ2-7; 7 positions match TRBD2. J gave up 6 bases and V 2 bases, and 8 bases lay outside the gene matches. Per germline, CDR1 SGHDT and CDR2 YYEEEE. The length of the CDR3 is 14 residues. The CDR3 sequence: CASSLGLVSSEQYF. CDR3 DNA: TGTGCCAGCAGCTTAGGACTAGTCAGCAGCGAGCAGTACTTC.

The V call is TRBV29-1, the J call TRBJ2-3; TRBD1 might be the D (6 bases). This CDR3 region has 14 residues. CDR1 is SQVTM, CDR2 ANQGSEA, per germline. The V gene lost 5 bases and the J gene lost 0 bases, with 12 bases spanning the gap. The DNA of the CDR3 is TGCAGCGTTCCAGGGGCCTCTAGCACAGATACGCAGTATTTT. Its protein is CSVPGASSTDTQYF.

CDR3 in DNA: TGTGCCAGCATCTGGGGGGGCTTCGACACCGGGGAGCTGTTTTTT. Protein: CASIWGGFDTGELFF. This chain connects TRBV28 to TRBJ2-2; the D gene is possibly TRBD2 (7 bases). Trimming cost V 7 bases and J 3 bases, with 15 bases left between them. The germline gives CDR1 MDHEN, CDR2 SYDVKM. This CDR3 is built from 15 residues.

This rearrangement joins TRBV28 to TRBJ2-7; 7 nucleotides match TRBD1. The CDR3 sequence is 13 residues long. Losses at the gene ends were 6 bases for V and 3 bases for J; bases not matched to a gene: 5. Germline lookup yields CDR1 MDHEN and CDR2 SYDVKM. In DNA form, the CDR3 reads TGTGCCAGCAGCCCGACAGGGATCTACGAGCAGTACTTC. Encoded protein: CASSPTGIYEQYF.

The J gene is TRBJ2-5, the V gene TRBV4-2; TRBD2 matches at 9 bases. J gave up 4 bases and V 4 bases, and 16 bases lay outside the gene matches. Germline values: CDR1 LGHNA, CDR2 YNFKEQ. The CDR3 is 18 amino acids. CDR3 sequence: CASSLGRGGGVRSETQYF. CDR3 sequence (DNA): TGTGCCAGCAGCCTGGGCCGCGGCGGGGGGGTACGCTCAGAGACCCAGTACTTC.

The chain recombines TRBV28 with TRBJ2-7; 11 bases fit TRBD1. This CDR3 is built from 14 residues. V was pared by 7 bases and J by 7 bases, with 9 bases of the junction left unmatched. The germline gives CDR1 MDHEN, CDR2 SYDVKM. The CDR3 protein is CASTQDRGPREQYF. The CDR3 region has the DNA TGTGCCAGCACCCAGGACAGGGGGCCAAGGGAGCAGTACTTC.

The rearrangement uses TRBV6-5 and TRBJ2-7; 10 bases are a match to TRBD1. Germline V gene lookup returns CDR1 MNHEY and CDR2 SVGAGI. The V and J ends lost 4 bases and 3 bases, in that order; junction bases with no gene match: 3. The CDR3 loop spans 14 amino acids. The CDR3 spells CASSSGTGVYEQYF. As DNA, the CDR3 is TGTGCCAGCAGTTCAGGGACAGGGGTCTACGAGCAGTACTTC.

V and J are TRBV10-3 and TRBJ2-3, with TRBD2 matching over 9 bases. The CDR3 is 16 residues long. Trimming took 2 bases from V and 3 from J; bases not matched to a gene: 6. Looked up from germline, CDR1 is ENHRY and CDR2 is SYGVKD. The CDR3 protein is CAISEGASGATDTQYF. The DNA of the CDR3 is TGTGCCATCAGTGAGGGGGCTAGCGGGGCAACAGATACGCAGTATTTT.

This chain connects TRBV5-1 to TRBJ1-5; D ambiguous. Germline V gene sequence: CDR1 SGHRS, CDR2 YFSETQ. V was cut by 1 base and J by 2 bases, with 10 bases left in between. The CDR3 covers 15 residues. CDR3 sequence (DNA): TGCGCCAGCAGCTTGTTTGGGGAGGGCAATCAGCCCCAGCATTTT. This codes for CASSLFGEGNQPQHF.